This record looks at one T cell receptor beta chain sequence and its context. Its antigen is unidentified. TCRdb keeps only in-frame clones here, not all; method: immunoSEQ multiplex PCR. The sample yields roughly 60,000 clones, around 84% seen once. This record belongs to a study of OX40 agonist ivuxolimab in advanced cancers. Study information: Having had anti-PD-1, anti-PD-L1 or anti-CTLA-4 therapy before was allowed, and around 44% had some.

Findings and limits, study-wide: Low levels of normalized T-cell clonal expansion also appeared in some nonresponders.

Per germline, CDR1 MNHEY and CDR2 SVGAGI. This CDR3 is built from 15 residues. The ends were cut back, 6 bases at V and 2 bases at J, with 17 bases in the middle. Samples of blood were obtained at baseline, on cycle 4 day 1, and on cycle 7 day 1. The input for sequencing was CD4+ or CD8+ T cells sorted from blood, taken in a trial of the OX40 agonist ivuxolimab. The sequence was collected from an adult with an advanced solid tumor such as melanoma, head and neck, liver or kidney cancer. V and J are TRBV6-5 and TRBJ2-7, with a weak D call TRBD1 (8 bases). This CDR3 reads CASRSGTGEPYEQYF. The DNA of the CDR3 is TGTGCCAGCAGGAGCGGGACAGGCGAACCCTACGAGCAGTACTTC.